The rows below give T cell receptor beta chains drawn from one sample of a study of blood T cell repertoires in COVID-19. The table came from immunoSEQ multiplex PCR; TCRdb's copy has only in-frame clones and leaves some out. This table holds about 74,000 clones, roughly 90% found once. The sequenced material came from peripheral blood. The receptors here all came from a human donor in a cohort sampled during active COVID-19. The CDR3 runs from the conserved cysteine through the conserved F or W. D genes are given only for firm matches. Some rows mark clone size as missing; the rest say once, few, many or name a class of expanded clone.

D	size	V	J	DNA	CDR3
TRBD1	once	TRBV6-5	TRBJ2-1	TGTGCCAGCCACCGGGACAGGGGGTTGGATGAGCAGTTCTTC	CASHRDRGLDEQFF
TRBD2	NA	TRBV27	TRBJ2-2	TGTGCCAGCAGTTTATCGACTAGCGGGGGCCCCACCGGGGAGCTGTTTTTT	CASSLSTSGGPTGELFF
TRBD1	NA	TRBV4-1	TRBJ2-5	TGCGCCAGCAGCCCCTGGGACAGGGGGCACCGAGAGACCCAGTACTTC	CASSPWDRGHRETQYF
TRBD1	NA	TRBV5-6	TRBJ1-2	TGTGCCAGCAGCTTGGGGACAGGGACCCTCCCCTATGGCTACACCTTC	CASSLGTGTLPYGYTF
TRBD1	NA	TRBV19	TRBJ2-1	TGTGCCAGTAGTACCCCGGGACAGGGGGTCGATGAGCAGTTCTTC	CASSTPGQGVDEQFF
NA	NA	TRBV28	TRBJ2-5	TGTGCCAGCAGTTGGGGGGATTCAGAGACCCAGTACTTC	CASSWGDSETQYF
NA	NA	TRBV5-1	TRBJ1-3	TGCGCCAGCAGCTCCGGGGAAGTATTCGGAAACACCATATATTTT	CASSSGEVFGNTIYF
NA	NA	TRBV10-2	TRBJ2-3	TGCGCCAGCAGCCCGCGCTCGAATACGCAGTATTTT	CASSPRSNTQYF
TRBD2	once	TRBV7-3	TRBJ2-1	TGTGCCAGCAGCCCCCCGACTAGCGGGAGACTCAATGAGCAGTTCTTC	CASSPPTSGRLNEQFF
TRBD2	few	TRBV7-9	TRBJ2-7	TGTGCCAGCAGCTTGTGGCTAGCGGGACGGGACGAGCAGTACTTC	CASSLWLAGRDEQYF
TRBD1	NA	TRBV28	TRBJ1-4	TGTGCCAGCAGTTTCGGCCAAATGACAGGGGATAATGAAAAACTGTTTTTT	CASSFGQMTGDNEKLFF
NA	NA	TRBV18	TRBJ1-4	TGTGCCAGCTCACCTTCGGGGTCAACTAATGAAAAACTGTTTTTT	CASSPSGSTNEKLFF
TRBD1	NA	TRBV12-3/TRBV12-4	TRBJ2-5	TGTGCCAGCAGCCGGGACAGGGAAACGTACTTC	CASSRDRETYF
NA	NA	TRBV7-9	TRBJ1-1	TGTGCCAGCAGCCAGGGAGGAAGGACTGAAGCTTTCTTT	CASSQGGRTEAFF
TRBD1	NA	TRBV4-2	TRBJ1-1	TGTGCCAGCAGCCAACCCGGGACAGGGATCACTGAAGCTTTCTTT	CASSQPGTGITEAFF
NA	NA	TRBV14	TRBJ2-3	TGTGCCAGCAGCCAACTTCCTAGCACAGATACGCAGTATTTT	CASSQLPSTDTQYF
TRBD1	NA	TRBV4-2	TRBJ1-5	TGTGCCAGCAGCCAAGGAGGACAGGGAGTCTACAATCAGCCCCAGCATTTT	CASSQGGQGVYNQPQHF
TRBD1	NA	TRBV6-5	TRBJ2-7	TGTGCCAGCAGTTACACTGACAGGGACTACGAGCAGTACTTC	CASSYTDRDYEQYF
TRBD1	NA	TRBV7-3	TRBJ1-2	TGTGCCAGCAGCTCGGGGACAGGGAACGGCTACACCTTC	CASSSGTGNGYTF
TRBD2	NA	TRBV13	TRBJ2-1	TGTGCCAGCAGCCGGGAGACGGGACTAGCGGGAAATGAGCAGTTCTTC	CASSRETGLAGNEQFF
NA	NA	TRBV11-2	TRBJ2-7	TGTGCCAGCAGCTTAGTCCCCGGGGCCTACGAGCAGTACTTC	CASSLVPGAYEQYF
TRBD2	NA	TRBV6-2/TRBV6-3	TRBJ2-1	TGTGCCAGCAGTTCCATACTAGCGGAGACCTACAATGAGCAGTTCTTC	CASSSILAETYNEQFF
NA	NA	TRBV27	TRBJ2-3	TGTGCCAGCAGGCTAGAGGGGCGGGGAGATACGCAGTATTTT	CASRLEGRGDTQYF
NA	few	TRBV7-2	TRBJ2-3	TGTGCCAGCAGCTTCCGCTTGGGTTCACTACGAGATACGCAGTATTTT	CASSFRLGSLRDTQYF
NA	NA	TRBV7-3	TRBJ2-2	TGTGCCAGCAGCCTCAGGGAAAGCGGGGAGCTGTTTTTT	CASSLRESGELFF
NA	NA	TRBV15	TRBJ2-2	TGTGCCACCAGCCAGGGGTTCCAGCACACCGGGGAGCTGTTTTTT	CATSQGFQHTGELFF
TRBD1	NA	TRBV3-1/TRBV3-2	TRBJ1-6	TGTGCCAGCAGCCAAGTGGTATCGGCGACAGGGTACTCACCCCTCCACTTT	CASSQVVSATGYSPLHF
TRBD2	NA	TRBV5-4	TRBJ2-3	TGTGCCAGCAGCCGGGACTACAAAACAGATACGCAGTATTTT	CASSRDYKTDTQYF
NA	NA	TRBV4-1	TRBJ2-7	TGCGCCAGCAGCGGGCCCGGGACACAATACGAGCAGTACTTC	CASSGPGTQYEQYF
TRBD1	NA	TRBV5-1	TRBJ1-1	TGCGCCAGCAGCCCCCCGGACAGGGGCATCGGAACTGAAGCTTTCTTT	CASSPPDRGIGTEAFF
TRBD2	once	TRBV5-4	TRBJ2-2	TGTGCCAGCACGGGAGTGGCTGGGACTAGCGGAGGCACCGGGGAGCTGTTTTTT	CASTGVAGTSGGTGELFF
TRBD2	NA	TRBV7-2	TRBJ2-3	TGTGCCAGCAGCTTAGCGCTACTCGCGGGAGGTAGAGCAGATACGCAGTATTTT	CASSLALLAGGRADTQYF
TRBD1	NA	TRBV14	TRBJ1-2	TGTGCCAGCAGCCAAGATCAGGGCAGGGGGAGAGGTGGCTACACCTTC	CASSQDQGRGRGGYTF
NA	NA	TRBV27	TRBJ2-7	TGTGCCAGCAGGCACTACCCAAAGCGGTATAGCTCCTACGAGCAGTACTTC	CASRHYPKRYSSYEQYF
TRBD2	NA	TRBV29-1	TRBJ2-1	TGCAGCGTTGAAGATGGACTAGCGGGAGTGAATGAGCAGTTCTTC	CSVEDGLAGVNEQFF
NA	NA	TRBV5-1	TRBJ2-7	TGCGCCAGCAGCTTGGCCCCGAGCTCCTACGAGCAGTACTTC	CASSLAPSSYEQYF
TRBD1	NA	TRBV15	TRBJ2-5	TGTGCCACCAGCAGCTACAATTGGACAGGTCCCCAAGAGACCCAGTACTTC	CATSSYNWTGPQETQYF
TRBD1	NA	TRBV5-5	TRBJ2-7	TGTGCCAGCAGCGCGGACAGGGGGCGCGTCGAGCAGTACTTC	CASSADRGRVEQYF
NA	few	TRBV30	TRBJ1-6	TGTGCCTGGAGTGTACAGAGGGGGTCACCCCTCCACTTT	CAWSVQRGSPLHF
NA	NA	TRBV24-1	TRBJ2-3	TGTGCCACCAGTGATTTGGTGGGAGAGGCAGATACGCAGTATTTT	CATSDLVGEADTQYF
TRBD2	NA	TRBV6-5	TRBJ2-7	TGTGCCAGCAGTTATAATAGCGGGAGGGCCGAGCAGTACTTC	CASSYNSGRAEQYF
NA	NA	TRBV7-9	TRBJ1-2	TGTGCCAGCAGCTTAGAAGGGGGAAGGAATGGCTACACCTTC	CASSLEGGRNGYTF
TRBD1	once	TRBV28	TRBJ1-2	TGTGCCAGCGCAAAGATTCCAGGGGGCTATGGCTACACCTTC	CASAKIPGGYGYTF
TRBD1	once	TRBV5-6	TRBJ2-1	TGTGCCAGCGGACGTCGAGGACAGGGCCTCTACAATGAGCAGTTCTTC	CASGRRGQGLYNEQFF
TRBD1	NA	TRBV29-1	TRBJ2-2	TGCAGCGTTGGGGACAGGAGGAACACCGGGGAGCTGTTTTTT	CSVGDRRNTGELFF
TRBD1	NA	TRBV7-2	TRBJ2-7	TGTGCCAGCAGCTCGGGACAGTTTTCCTACGAGCAGTACTTC	CASSSGQFSYEQYF
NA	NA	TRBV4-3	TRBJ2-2	TGCGCCAGCAGCCTTCGGGGTACACCGAACACCGGGGAGCTGTTTTTT	CASSLRGTPNTGELFF
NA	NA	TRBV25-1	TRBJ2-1	TGTGCCAGCAGCGTATTCGGGGATTACAATGAGCAGTTCTTC	CASSVFGDYNEQFF
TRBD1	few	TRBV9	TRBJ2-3	TGTGCCAGCAGCGTCCGACAGGGTGAGCAAAACACAGATACGCAGTATTTT	CASSVRQGEQNTDTQYF
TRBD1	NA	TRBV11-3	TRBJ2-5	TGTGCCAGCAGCCCGGGGACAGGGTCCCAAGAGACCCAGTACTTC	CASSPGTGSQETQYF
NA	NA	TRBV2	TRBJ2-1	TGTGCCAGCAGTGAAACGGGCGGGTCCTACAATGAGCAGTTCTTC	CASSETGGSYNEQFF
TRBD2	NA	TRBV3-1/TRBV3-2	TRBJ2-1	TGTGCCAGCAGCCAAGTTCGGACTAGCGGGGACAATGAGCAGTTCTTC	CASSQVRTSGDNEQFF
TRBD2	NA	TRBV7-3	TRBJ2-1	TGTGCCAGCAGCTTTAGCGGGAGAGGGAGTGAGCAGTTCTTC	CASSFSGRGSEQFF
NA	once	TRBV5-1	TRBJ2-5	TGCGCCAGCAGCTTGTTTTCAAATCAAGAGACCCAGTACTTC	CASSLFSNQETQYF
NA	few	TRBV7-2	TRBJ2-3	TGTGCCAGCAGCTTCGGGGGTGCCGCAGATACGCAGTATTTT	CASSFGGAADTQYF
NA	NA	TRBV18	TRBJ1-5	TGTGCCAGCTCACCACCGTTCGCCGGGAGGAAGGGGCAGCCCCAGCATTTT	CASSPPFAGRKGQPQHF
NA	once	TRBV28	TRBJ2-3	TGTGCCAGCACTAGGGGGAACACAGATACGCAGTATTTT	CASTRGNTDTQYF
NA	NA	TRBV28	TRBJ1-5	TGTGCCAGCACCCCCGTTCAGTCGTTAAGCAATCAGCCCCAGCATTTT	CASTPVQSLSNQPQHF
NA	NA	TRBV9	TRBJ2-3	TGTGCCAGCAGTCTTCGGAGGTCCACAGATACGCAGTATTTT	CASSLRRSTDTQYF
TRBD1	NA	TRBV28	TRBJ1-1	TGTGCCAGCAGTTTCGGACAGGGAGGTGGCACTGAAGCTTTCTTT	CASSFGQGGGTEAFF